A selection of T cell receptor beta chains follows, all from one sample in a study of siplizumab effects on memory and regulatory T cells. The repertoire was sequenced with immunoSEQ multiplex PCR; TCRdb's copy has only in-frame clones and lacks some. The sample has approximately 40,000 clones, around 89% seen once. Material: naive CD4+ T cells sorted from blood. The source is a human donor in good health. Each CDR3 is given with its conserved first and last residue. The order of the fields is D gene, J gene, clone size, V gene, CDR3 DNA, CDR3 protein. D genes are given only for firm matches. Clone sizes are given selectively: once, few, many, or a class where the clone is expanded.

>NA|TRBJ2-4|once|TRBV25-1
TGTGCCAGCAGTGCCCTAGGTAAAAACATTCAGTACTTC
CASSALGKNIQYF
>TRBD2|TRBJ2-3|NA|TRBV4-1
TGCGCCAGCAGCCAAGATCCTAGCGGGACCATAGATACGCAGTATTTT
CASSQDPSGTIDTQYF
>NA|TRBJ2-2|NA|TRBV11-1
TGTGCCAGCAGCTTCGACGGCTACAGGAACACCGGGGAGCTGTTTTTT
CASSFDGYRNTGELFF
>NA|TRBJ1-5|NA|TRBV2
TGTGCCAGCAGGGACAGTAAACTAAATCAGCCCCAGCATTTT
CASRDSKLNQPQHF
>NA|TRBJ1-2|few|TRBV19
TGTGCCAGTAGCCGAAGGGTGGACAGTTATGGCTACACCTTC
CASSRRVDSYGYTF
>NA|TRBJ1-4|once|TRBV27
TGTGCCAGCAGTTCTGGACAGTCCCGTTCACCAAAACTGTTTTTT
CASSSGQSRSPKLFF
>TRBD1|TRBJ1-4|once|TRBV4-1
TGCGCCAGCAGCCAAGCTTTAGGAGGGGGCCTCGGAAAACTGTTTTTT
CASSQALGGGLGKLFF
>TRBD1|TRBJ2-7|NA|TRBV6-5
TGTGCCAGCAGTTACGGCGGCAGGGGGAACTCCTACGAGCAGTACTTC
CASSYGGRGNSYEQYF
>TRBD1|TRBJ1-3|NA|TRBV27
TGTGCCAGCAGCACAGGGGCAGCAGGTGGAAACACCATATATTTT
CASSTGAAGGNTIYF
>NA|TRBJ1-5|NA|TRBV6-5
TGTGCCAGCAGTGAAAGGGACGATCAGCCCCAGCATTTT
CASSERDDQPQHF
>NA|TRBJ1-5|few|TRBV5-1
TGCGCCAGCAGCTTGGGGGCGCCGAAGGGTCAGCCCCAGCATTTT
CASSLGAPKGQPQHF
>NA|TRBJ2-5|NA|TRBV27
TGTGCCAGCAGTTTATCCCCTCTTCCGGAGACCCAGTACTTC
CASSLSPLPETQYF
>TRBD1|TRBJ2-4|NA|TRBV15
TGTGCCACCAGCAGGGGGGCGGACAGGGGGCGCCTAGACATTCAGTACTTC
CATSRGADRGRLDIQYF
>TRBD1|TRBJ2-5|NA|TRBV5-4
TGTGCCAGCAGTTCGACCGGGACAGGGAGAGAGACCCAGTACTTC
CASSSTGTGRETQYF
>TRBD2|TRBJ2-7|NA|TRBV13
TGTGCCAGCAGCAAAGGACTAGCGGGACTCTCCTACGAGCAGTACTTC
CASSKGLAGLSYEQYF
>TRBD1|TRBJ1-5|NA|TRBV30
TGTGCCTGTGGGACAGGTCGGAGCAATCAGCCCCAGCATTTT
CACGTGRSNQPQHF
>NA|TRBJ2-3|NA|TRBV5-8
TGTGCCAGCAGACAGGGCGGGGGCACAGATACGCAGTATTTT
CASRQGGGTDTQYF
>TRBD1|TRBJ1-1|NA|TRBV6-1
TGTGCCAGCAGTGCGAGACAGGGATTGGGGAACACTGAAGCTTTCTTT
CASSARQGLGNTEAFF
>NA|TRBJ2-7|NA|TRBV27
TGTGCCAGCAGTCCTCGACAGGTAACCTACGAGCAGTACTTC
CASSPRQVTYEQYF
>NA|TRBJ1-1|NA|TRBV27
TGTGCCAGCATAAATGGGGTGAACACTGAAGCTTTCTTT
CASINGVNTEAFF
>NA|TRBJ1-1|NA|TRBV7-2
TGTGCCAGCAAAGGGGGGAACTCGGGGACTGAAGCTTTCTTT
CASKGGNSGTEAFF
>NA|TRBJ2-7|NA|TRBV21-1
TGTGCCAGCAGGGTTTGGTATAGAGAGCAGTACTTC
CASRVWYREQYF
>NA|TRBJ2-7|NA|TRBV6-5
TGTGCCAGCAGCCGCGCGGGCTCCAACGAGCAGTACTTC
CASSRAGSNEQYF
>NA|TRBJ1-4|NA|TRBV5-1
TGCGCCAGCAGCTTGAGCGGGGGGAGTAGTGAAAAACTGTTTTTT
CASSLSGGSSEKLFF
>NA|TRBJ2-7|NA|TRBV5-6
TGTGCCAGCAGCTCTCCCCACTACCCCTACGAGCAGTACTTC
CASSSPHYPYEQYF
>NA|TRBJ1-2|NA|TRBV5-1
TGCGCCAGCAGCCCGGGGCCCTCACCCCATGGCTACACCTTC
CASSPGPSPHGYTF
>NA|TRBJ2-7|NA|TRBV18
TGTGCCAGCTCACCAACACAGGGAGGCTCCTACGAGCAGTACTTC
CASSPTQGGSYEQYF
>TRBD1|TRBJ1-5|few|TRBV4-1
TGCGCCAGCAGCCAAGGTGGGACAGGGCAAAATCAGCCCCAGCATTTT
CASSQGGTGQNQPQHF
>TRBD1|TRBJ1-2|NA|TRBV10-3
TGTGCCATCAGTGATACCGGGACAGGGAAAGGCTACACCTTC
CAISDTGTGKGYTF
>NA|TRBJ2-1|NA|TRBV18
TGTGCCAGCTCACCACACAGGGATTGGAATGAGCAGTTCTTC
CASSPHRDWNEQFF
>NA|TRBJ1-1|once|TRBV10-3
TGTGCCATCAGTGGAGGGAGTGAAGCTTTCTTT
CAISGGSEAFF
>NA|TRBJ2-1|NA|TRBV6-5
TGTGCCAGCAGTTACTCTTCTAGCAGCTACAATGAGCAGTTCTTC
CASSYSSSSYNEQFF
>NA|TRBJ2-2|NA|TRBV11-3
TGTGCCAGTCGCCACTCTAGCACCGGGGAGCTGTTTTTT
CASRHSSTGELFF
>TRBD2|TRBJ2-7|NA|TRBV2
TGTGCCAGCAGCGCGGGACTAGCGGGTCTCTACGAGCAGTACTTC
CASSAGLAGLYEQYF
>TRBD1|TRBJ2-2|NA|TRBV18
TGTGCCAGCTCACAGGGACAGGGCAACACCGGGGAGCTGTTTTTT
CASSQGQGNTGELFF
>TRBD2|TRBJ2-2|few|TRBV4-1
TGCGCCAGCAGCCAAGAGCGACTAGCTTCCGGGGAGCTGTTTTTT
CASSQERLASGELFF
>NA|TRBJ1-4|NA|TRBV4-1
TGCGCCAGCAGCTCGAACGGGGGCTCAAATGAAAAACTGTTTTTT
CASSSNGGSNEKLFF
>NA|TRBJ2-1|NA|TRBV5-1
TGCGCCAGCAGCTTAGGTGAGTCCTACAATGAGCAGTTCTTC
CASSLGESYNEQFF
>TRBD2|TRBJ2-5|NA|TRBV11-3
TGTGCCAGCAGCTTGGGACTAGCGGGAGGGCCAGGAAGGGAGACCCAGTACTTC
CASSLGLAGGPGRETQYF
>NA|TRBJ1-3|NA|TRBV18
TGTGCCAGCTCACCGACCGCCGGCAGTACAGTGTCTGGAAACACCATATATTTT
CASSPTAGSTVSGNTIYF
>NA|TRBJ2-3|NA|TRBV7-6
TGTGCCAGCAGCCCCAGACTCCTCTCCACAGATACGCAGTATTTT
CASSPRLLSTDTQYF
>NA|TRBJ1-3|NA|TRBV19
TGTGCCAGTAGTGTAAACTCTGGAAACACCATATATTTT
CASSVNSGNTIYF
>NA|TRBJ1-5|NA|TRBV19
TGTGCCAGTACGACATCAGGCAATCAGCCCCAGCATTTT
CASTTSGNQPQHF
>NA|TRBJ1-6|once|TRBV6-5
TGTGCCAGCAGTTACTCGGTCCGGACAAATTCACCCCTCCACTTT
CASSYSVRTNSPLHF
>TRBD1|TRBJ1-5|NA|TRBV18
TGTGCCAGCTCACCCGCTGGCGGGCAGGGGGTAGAAGTCTTCGCGGGGAGGCCCCAGCATTTT
CASSPAGGQGVEVFAGRPQHF
>TRBD1|TRBJ1-5|few|TRBV25-1
TGTGCCAGCAGCCGACAGGGATATAGCAATCAGCCCCAGCATTTT
CASSRQGYSNQPQHF
>TRBD1|TRBJ2-1|NA|TRBV2
TGTGCCAGCAGTAGGGACAGGGCCTCCTACAATGAGCAGTTCTTC
CASSRDRASYNEQFF
>NA|TRBJ1-3|NA|TRBV7-8
TGTGCCAGCAGCTCCAGTCTCTCTGGAAACACCATATATTTT
CASSSSLSGNTIYF
>TRBD1|TRBJ1-5|NA|TRBV6-6
TGTGCCAGCAGTGGAGGGACAGAACAGCCCCAGCATTTT
CASSGGTEQPQHF
>NA|TRBJ1-6|NA|TRBV7-2
TGTGCCAGCAGCTTAGGCCCCCCGACAACGGGGCAATCACCCCTCCACTTT
CASSLGPPTTGQSPLHF
>NA|TRBJ1-5|NA|TRBV5-4
TGTGCCAGCAGCTTGGGTGGGATTGGACAAGCCAGCAATCAGCCCCAGCATTTT
CASSLGGIGQASNQPQHF
>NA|TRBJ2-5|NA|TRBV14
TGTGCCAGCAGCCCACGTGGGACTTCGTACCAAGAGACCCAGTACTTC
CASSPRGTSYQETQYF